The 9 T cell receptor beta chains below come from one sample, sequenced in a study of blood T cell repertoires in COVID-19. Data came from immunoSEQ multiplex PCR; TCRdb stores just in-frame clones and leaves some out. The data show some 350,000 clones, approximately 88% seen once. Sequencing input: PBMCs or T cells enriched from blood (not recorded which). These receptors were obtained from a man in his thirties or forties who had recovered from COVID-19.

The CDR3 region is CASSEVDSYNSPLHF. CDR3 in DNA: TGCGCCAGCAGTGAGGTGGACAGCTATAATTCACCCCTCCACTTT. The V and J genes are TRBV10-2 and TRBJ1-6; a possible D gene is TRBD1 (6 bases). Germline V gene lookup returns CDR1 WSHSY and CDR2 SAAADI. The V and J ends lost 2 bases and 3 bases respectively, with 8 bases between them. This CDR3 spans 15 amino acids.

This clone has only a few counts. The CDR3 region is CASAGTSSYNEQFF. The CDR3 DNA follows: TGTGCCAGCGCCGGGACAAGCTCCTACAATGAGCAGTTCTTC. The J gene is TRBJ2-1, the V gene TRBV2; TRBD1 might be the D (6 bases). The ends were cut back, 8 bases at V and 0 bases at J, with 11 bases in the middle. CDR1 is SNHLY, CDR2 FYNNEI, per germline. This CDR3 has 14 residues.

J is TRBJ1-1 and V is TRBV5-6; D possibly corresponds to TRBD1 (6 bases). V lost 3 bases to trimming and J lost 0 bases, with 12 bases between them. The germline CDR1 and CDR2 sequences are SGHDT and YYEEEE. This CDR3 spans 15 amino acids. The CDR3 DNA reads TGTGCCAGCAGCTACCGACGACAGGTGAACACTGAAGCTTTCTTT. Its protein product is CASSYRRQVNTEAFF.

This chain connects TRBV19 to TRBJ1-5, with 7 bases identical to TRBD1. Germline CDR1 is LNHDA and CDR2 is SQIVND (reference sequence). This CDR3 spans 15 amino acids. Trimming cost V 3 bases and J 6 bases; bases outside gene matches: 8. This CDR3 reads CASSIRTGRGQPQHF. CDR3 nucleotide sequence: TGTGCCAGTAGTATTCGGACAGGCCGGGGTCAGCCCCAGCATTTT.

V gene TRBV5-1 combines with J gene TRBJ2-7; weak D call: TRBD1 (6 bases). The V gene lost 7 bases and the J gene lost 6 bases, with 17 bases spanning the gap. CDR1 and CDR2 (germline): SGHRS, YFSETQ. The CDR3 length is 13 residues. The CDR3 coding sequence is TGCGCCAGCCGACCGCAAGAGGGGGTCGAGCAGTACTTC. The encoded protein is CASRPQEGVEQYF.

This clone was observed once. The rearrangement links TRBV6-2 or TRBV6-3 to TRBJ2-2; D ambiguous. There are 13 residues in the CDR3. Germline V lookup: CDR1 MNHEY, CDR2 SVGEGT. V lost 2 bases and J lost 7, with 8 bases in between. CDR3 bases: TGTGCCAGCAGTTACACCAGGCTCGGGGAGCTGTTTTTT. The encoded protein is CASSYTRLGELFF.

V gene TRBV19 combines with J gene TRBJ2-1; D possibly corresponds to TRBD1 (6 bases). This CDR3 comprises 17 residues. Trimming took off 5 bases at V and 2 bases at J, with 19 bases between the two ends. Germline V CDR1 and CDR2: LNHDA, SQIVND (reference sequence). The CDR3 coding sequence is TGTGCCAGTAGTCCCTGGGACATCGAAACCACCTACAATGAGCAGTTCTTC. This sequence encodes CASSPWDIETTYNEQFF.

The chain carries TRBV5-4 and TRBJ2-3; weak D call: TRBD2 (6 bases). V lost 0 bases, J lost 6 bases, and 8 bases lay in between. Looked up from germline, CDR1 is SGHNT and CDR2 is YYREEE (reference sequence). CDR3 length: 13 residues. The CDR3 region is CASSLGDSDTQYF. DNA for the CDR3: TGTGCCAGCAGCTTGGGGGACTCCGATACGCAGTATTTT.

The V call is TRBV5-1, the J call TRBJ1-2; D may be TRBD1 (6 bases). The CDR3 spans 14 residues. Germline-derived CDR1 and CDR2 are SGHRS and YFSETQ. The V and J ends lost 4 bases and 2 bases respectively, with 12 bases between them. The CDR3 DNA reads TGCGCCAGCAGCCCTCGGACAGAAAACTATGGCTACACCTTC. Amino acid sequence: CASSPRTENYGYTF.